The clone carrying this T cell receptor (beta chain) was seen once. The target antigen is unknown. The CDR3 runs to 15 residues. CDR1 is SGHAT, CDR2 FQNNGV, per germline. V lost 2 bases, J lost 4 bases, and 15 bases lay in between. This sample is part of a study of cytomegalovirus exposure and HLA in healthy donors. General observations from the study: A few chains tied to CMV proved CMV antigen-specific in vitro.

Amplification used 60 Vbeta primers and 13 Jbeta primers. Clones were read by immunoSEQ multiplex PCR, and TCRdb kept only the in-frame ones, dropping some. The sample has 250,000 to 350,000 clones, under 80% seen once. This TCR came from a female donor in good health and CMV-seronegative. The sequenced sample consisted of PBMCs. This rearrangement joins TRBV11-2 to TRBJ2-7, with D possibly matching TRBD2 (5 bases). The CDR3 spells CASSLSRLASYEQYF. The CDR3 DNA follows: TGTGCCAGCAGCTTAAGCCGTCTAGCCAGTTACGAGCAGTACTTC.